This T cell receptor (beta chain) originates from a study of blood T cell repertoires in COVID-19. The CDR3 extends over 15 amino acids. Between the trimmed V and J ends, which lost 4 bases and 1 base, there was a span of 11 bases. Germline lookup yields CDR1 SGHRS and CDR2 YFSETQ. As processed by the authors: Quantification of nucleated cells was approximated via reference gene primer amplification. Assay: immunoSEQ multiplex PCR; the TCRdb copy retains only in-frame clones and omits some. V and J calls and clone size are as listed in that table; D and trimming were resolved from the DNA. The sample holds about 130,000 clones, approximately 82% seen once.

The V call is TRBV5-1, the J call TRBJ2-2; tentatively, D is TRBD1 (6 bases). The receptor comes from a man between 60 and 75 years old who had recovered from COVID-19. The sequencing input was peripheral blood. CDR3 amino acids: CASSPEGVNTGELFF. Here the CDR3 DNA reads TGCGCCAGCAGCCCCGAGGGGGTGAACACCGGGGAGCTGTTTTTT.